The 23 T cell receptor beta chains below were found in one sample sequenced in a study of OX40 agonist ivuxolimab in advanced cancers. The assay was immunoSEQ multiplex PCR, and TCRdb's table has in-frame clones only and misses some. The sample shows some 90,000 clones, under 95% of them seen only once. This specimen was CD4+ or CD8+ T cells sorted from blood, taken in a trial of the OX40 agonist ivuxolimab. Receptors were obtained from an adult with an advanced solid tumor such as melanoma, head and neck, liver or kidney cancer.

This chain connects TRBV29-1 to TRBJ2-3, with 10 bases fitting TRBD2. Germline loops: CDR1 SQVTM, CDR2 ANQGSEA. The V gene end was trimmed by 3 bases and the J gene end by 4 bases; junction bases not matched to a gene: 16. The CDR3 is 18 residues long. In nucleotides, the CDR3 is TGCAGCGTTGACCGAAGCCCATATCTAGCGGGAGTAGCAGATACGCAGTATTTT. Protein sequence: CSVDRSPYLAGVADTQYF.

The chain links TRBV5-4 to TRBJ1-1, with D possibly TRBD1 on 5 matching bases. The V gene lost 2 bases and the J gene lost 1 base, with 12 bases spanning the gap. The CDR3 has 15 amino acids. CDR1 is SGHNT and CDR2 is YYREEE in the germline V gene (reference sequence). The CDR3 loop reads CASSFGGGPNTEAFF. In nucleotides, the CDR3 is TGTGCCAGCAGCTTCGGTGGGGGACCGAACACTGAAGCTTTCTTT.

The V gene is TRBV7-3, the J gene TRBJ2-1, with 7 positions matching TRBD2. V shed 5 bases, J shed 5 bases, and the junction held 6 bases outside the gene matches. Germline CDR1 is SGHTA and CDR2 is FQGTGA. The CDR3 is made up of 14 amino acids. The CDR3 loop is CASSLLGGDNEQFF. In nucleotides, the CDR3 is TGTGCCAGCAGCCTACTTGGGGGGGACAATGAGCAGTTCTTC.

This sequence joins TRBV21-1 and TRBJ1-5; the table's D call TRBD1 went unverified against the DNA. TRBV21-1 is a pseudogene. The CDR3 is 13 residues long. The CDR3 coding sequence is TGTGCCAGCATAGACAGGGAAAATCAGCCCCAGCATTTT. Amino acids: CASIDRENQPQHF.

The chain couples TRBV7-2 to TRBJ1-4, with 10 bases aligning to TRBD1. Trimming took 5 bases from V and 8 from J; bases not matched to a gene: 5. This CDR3 is 14 amino acids long. Germline values: CDR1 SGHTA, CDR2 FQGNSA. CDR3 sequence reads: CASSTRTGGEKLFF. The DNA of the CDR3 is TGTGCCAGCAGCACTCGGACAGGGGGAGAAAAACTGTTTTTT.

The rearrangement links TRBV19 to TRBJ1-4; TRBD1 might be the D (6 bases). Trimming shortened V by 5 bases and J by 5 bases, and 15 bases separated the two germline ends. The CDR3 totals 15 residues. The germline CDR1 and CDR2 sequences are LNHDA and SQIVND (reference sequence). The DNA of the CDR3 is TGTGCCAGTAGTGGCACTACAGGGACCAATGAAAAACTGTTTTTT. As protein: CASSGTTGTNEKLFF. The full variable domain, rest sourced from reference TRBV19 and TRBJ1-4, is DGGITQSPKYLFRKEGQNVTLSCEQNLNHDAMYWYRQDPGQGLRLIYYSQIVNDFQKGDIAEGYSVSREKKESFPLTVTSAQKNPTAFYLCASSGTTGTNEKLFFGSGTQLSVL.

This clone has just a few counts. The V call is TRBV29-1, the J call TRBJ1-2; no firm D call. There are 12 residues in the CDR3. Germline V CDR1 and CDR2: SQVTM, ANQGSEA. Trimming shortened V by 8 bases and J by 4 bases, and 14 bases separated the two germline ends. The CDR3 DNA is TGCAGCACCTACAGCTCTAGCTATGGCTACACCTTC. Amino acid sequence: CSTYSSSYGYTF.

V gene TRBV30 combines with J gene TRBJ2-5; 9 nucleotides match TRBD2. With 0 bases clipped from V and 2 bases from J, the junction kept 7 bases outside the gene matches. The CDR3 extends over 16 amino acids. From germline, CDR1 is GTSNPN and CDR2 SVGIG (reference sequence). The CDR3 reads CAWSVTSGPWQETQYF. CDR3 in DNA: TGTGCCTGGAGTGTTACTAGCGGGCCTTGGCAAGAGACCCAGTACTTC.

This sequence joins TRBV5-1 and TRBJ2-1, with D hard to call. The V end was cut by 3 bases, the J end by 0 bases, with 10 bases between. Germline CDR1 SGHRS, CDR2 YFSETQ. The CDR3 sequence is 15 residues long. The CDR3 loop reads CASSSDGSSYNEQFF. As DNA, the CDR3 is TGCGCCAGCAGCTCAGACGGTAGCTCCTACAATGAGCAGTTCTTC.

This chain links TRBV6-5 with TRBJ2-2; 8 nucleotides line up with TRBD1. Germline loops: CDR1 MNHEY, CDR2 SVGAGI. This CDR3 is 15 amino acids long. V shed 4 bases and J 5 bases; nucleotides not matched to a gene: 6. The DNA for the CDR3 is TGTGCCAGCAGTTTGGACAGGGTTAATACCGGGGAGCTGTTTTTT. As protein: CASSLDRVNTGELFF.

V is TRBV6-6 and J is TRBJ2-3; 8 bases align to TRBD2. CDR1 MNHNY and CDR2 SVGAGI come from the germline V gene (reference sequence). The CDR3 consists of 15 residues. With 0 bases clipped from V and 6 bases from J, the junction kept 5 bases outside the gene matches. CDR3 residues: CASSYSNGRGDTQYF. The CDR3 DNA follows: TGTGCCAGCAGTTACTCCAACGGGAGGGGCGATACGCAGTATTTT.

This clone was observed once. The CDR3 DNA is TGTGCCAGTAGTATTCAGGGGCAGGGAAGCAACTATGGCTACACCTTC. Protein product: CASSIQGQGSNYGYTF. The chain recombines TRBV19 with TRBJ1-2, with D perhaps TRBD1 (6 bases). Germline CDR1 LNHDA, CDR2 SQIVND (reference sequence). This CDR3 spans 16 amino acids. V was trimmed by 3 bases and J by 2 bases, leaving 16 bases between them. The whole variable domain, remainder taken from reference TRBV19 and TRBJ1-2, is DGGITQSPKYLFRKEGQNVTLSCEQNLNHDAMYWYRQDPGQGLRLIYYSQIVNDFQKGDIAEGYSVSREKKESFPLTVTSAQKNPTAFYLCASSIQGQGSNYGYTFGSGTRLTVV.

The sample holds one count of this clone. The chain combines TRBV6-5 with TRBJ1-5, with D possibly TRBD1 on 5 matching bases. V lost 5 bases, J lost 4 bases, and 12 bases lay in between. CDR3 length equals 14 residues. Germline loops: CDR1 MNHEY, CDR2 SVGAGI. CDR3 sequence reads: CASSPGGRNQPQHF. The DNA of the CDR3 is TGTGCCAGCAGTCCCGGGGGACGGAATCAGCCCCAGCATTTT.

The sample holds one count of this clone. The rearrangement joins TRBV2 to TRBJ1-5, with D hard to call. Germline-derived CDR1 and CDR2 are SNHLY and FYNNEI. Trimming cost V 1 base and J 4 bases, with 11 bases left between them. The CDR3 loop spans 15 amino acids. The CDR3: CASSEGERVNQPQHF. In DNA, the CDR3 is TGTGCCAGCAGTGAAGGGGAAAGGGTTAATCAGCCCCAGCATTTT.

The chain uses TRBV27 and TRBJ1-5; tentative D call: TRBD1 (5 bases). The CDR3 is 15 amino acids. V was cut by 5 bases and J by 0 bases, with 11 bases left in between. CDR1 MNHEY and CDR2 SMNVEV come from the germline V gene (reference sequence). The CDR3 DNA follows: TGTGCCAGCAGTCCGGGGGTTTATAGCAATCAGCCCCAGCATTTT. This gives the protein CASSPGVYSNQPQHF.

This sequence joins TRBV30 and TRBJ1-3; D remains ambiguous. Germline V gene lookup returns CDR1 GTSNPN and CDR2 SVGIG (reference sequence). The V gene lost 3 bases and the J gene lost 0 bases, with 9 bases spanning the gap. This CDR3 comprises 14 residues. The CDR3 DNA sequence: TGTGCCTGGAGCAGGCTCCTCTCTGGAAACACCATATATTTT. As protein: CAWSRLLSGNTIYF.

V usage is TRBV6-4 and J usage is TRBJ2-5; 9 positions agree with TRBD2. Trimming cost V 3 bases and J 1 base; bases outside gene matches: 3. Germline CDR1 is MRHNA and CDR2 is SNTAGT. The CDR3 totals 15 residues. The CDR3 protein is CASSELAGPQETQYF. Written as DNA, the CDR3 is TGTGCCAGCAGTGAACTAGCGGGCCCCCAAGAGACCCAGTACTTC.

This sequence joins TRBV13 and TRBJ2-5, with a possible D match to TRBD1 (5 bases). Germline CDR1 and CDR2: PRHDT and FYEKMQ (reference sequence). V dropped 7 bases and J dropped 5 bases, with 14 bases sitting between them. This CDR3 comprises 13 residues. CDR3 nucleotide sequence: TGTGCCAGCACCAAGACAGCTTTTGAGACCCAGTACTTC. This gives the protein CASTKTAFETQYF.

The CDR3 loop is CASSPEVDHGYTF. As DNA, the CDR3 is TGTGCCAGCAGCCCCGAGGTAGATCATGGCTACACCTTC. The chain combines TRBV6-4 with TRBJ1-2; no clear D gene. The CDR3 sequence is 13 residues long. The V and J ends lost 6 bases and 6 bases respectively, with 14 bases between them. Per the germline V gene, CDR1 is MRHNA and CDR2 is SNTAGT.

CDR3 bases: TGTGCCAGTAGTATTCGTCGGGATGTGGGCAATCAGCCCCAGCATTTT. Translation: CASSIRRDVGNQPQHF. The chain links TRBV19 to TRBJ1-5; D is uncertain. The V end lost 3 bases, the J end lost 2 bases, and 14 bases lay between the germline ends. CDR3 length: 16 amino acids. CDR1 LNHDA and CDR2 SQIVND come from the germline V gene (reference sequence).

This clone was picked up a small number of times. Other DNA sequences within the sample encode an identical CDR3. This CDR3 is CSAQGANVLTF. The CDR3 DNA is TGCAGTGCTCAGGGCGCCAACGTCCTGACTTTC. The chain uses TRBV20-1 and TRBJ2-6, with D perhaps matching TRBD1 (5 bases). The germline V and J ends were trimmed by 5 bases and 7 bases, with 6 bases remaining between them. CDR3 length: 11 residues. Germline CDR1 and CDR2: DFQATT and SNEGSKA (reference sequence).

The chain employs TRBV28 and TRBJ2-1; D is unresolved. This CDR3 region has 14 residues. Looked up from germline, CDR1 is MDHEN and CDR2 is SYDVKM. Trimming took off 6 bases at V and 0 bases at J, with 9 bases between the two ends. CDR3 in amino acids: CASSPFSSYNEQFF. CDR3 nucleotides: TGTGCCAGCAGCCCCTTTAGCTCCTACAATGAGCAGTTCTTC. Full variable domain (missing parts from reference TRBV28 and TRBJ2-1): DVKVTQSSRYLVKRTGEKVFLECVQDMDHENMFWYRQDPGLGLRLIYFSYDVKMKEKGDIPEGYSVSREKKERFSLILESASTNQTSMYLCASSPFSSYNEQFFGPGTRLTVL.

This chain links TRBV7-2 with TRBJ1-1; no firm D call. This CDR3 comprises 13 residues. CDR1 SGHTA and CDR2 FQGNSA come from the germline V gene. Between the trimmed V and J ends, which lost 5 bases and 1 base, there was a span of 8 bases. The CDR3 sequence is CASSPFANTEAFF. CDR3 in DNA: TGTGCCAGCAGCCCCTTTGCGAACACTGAAGCTTTCTTT.